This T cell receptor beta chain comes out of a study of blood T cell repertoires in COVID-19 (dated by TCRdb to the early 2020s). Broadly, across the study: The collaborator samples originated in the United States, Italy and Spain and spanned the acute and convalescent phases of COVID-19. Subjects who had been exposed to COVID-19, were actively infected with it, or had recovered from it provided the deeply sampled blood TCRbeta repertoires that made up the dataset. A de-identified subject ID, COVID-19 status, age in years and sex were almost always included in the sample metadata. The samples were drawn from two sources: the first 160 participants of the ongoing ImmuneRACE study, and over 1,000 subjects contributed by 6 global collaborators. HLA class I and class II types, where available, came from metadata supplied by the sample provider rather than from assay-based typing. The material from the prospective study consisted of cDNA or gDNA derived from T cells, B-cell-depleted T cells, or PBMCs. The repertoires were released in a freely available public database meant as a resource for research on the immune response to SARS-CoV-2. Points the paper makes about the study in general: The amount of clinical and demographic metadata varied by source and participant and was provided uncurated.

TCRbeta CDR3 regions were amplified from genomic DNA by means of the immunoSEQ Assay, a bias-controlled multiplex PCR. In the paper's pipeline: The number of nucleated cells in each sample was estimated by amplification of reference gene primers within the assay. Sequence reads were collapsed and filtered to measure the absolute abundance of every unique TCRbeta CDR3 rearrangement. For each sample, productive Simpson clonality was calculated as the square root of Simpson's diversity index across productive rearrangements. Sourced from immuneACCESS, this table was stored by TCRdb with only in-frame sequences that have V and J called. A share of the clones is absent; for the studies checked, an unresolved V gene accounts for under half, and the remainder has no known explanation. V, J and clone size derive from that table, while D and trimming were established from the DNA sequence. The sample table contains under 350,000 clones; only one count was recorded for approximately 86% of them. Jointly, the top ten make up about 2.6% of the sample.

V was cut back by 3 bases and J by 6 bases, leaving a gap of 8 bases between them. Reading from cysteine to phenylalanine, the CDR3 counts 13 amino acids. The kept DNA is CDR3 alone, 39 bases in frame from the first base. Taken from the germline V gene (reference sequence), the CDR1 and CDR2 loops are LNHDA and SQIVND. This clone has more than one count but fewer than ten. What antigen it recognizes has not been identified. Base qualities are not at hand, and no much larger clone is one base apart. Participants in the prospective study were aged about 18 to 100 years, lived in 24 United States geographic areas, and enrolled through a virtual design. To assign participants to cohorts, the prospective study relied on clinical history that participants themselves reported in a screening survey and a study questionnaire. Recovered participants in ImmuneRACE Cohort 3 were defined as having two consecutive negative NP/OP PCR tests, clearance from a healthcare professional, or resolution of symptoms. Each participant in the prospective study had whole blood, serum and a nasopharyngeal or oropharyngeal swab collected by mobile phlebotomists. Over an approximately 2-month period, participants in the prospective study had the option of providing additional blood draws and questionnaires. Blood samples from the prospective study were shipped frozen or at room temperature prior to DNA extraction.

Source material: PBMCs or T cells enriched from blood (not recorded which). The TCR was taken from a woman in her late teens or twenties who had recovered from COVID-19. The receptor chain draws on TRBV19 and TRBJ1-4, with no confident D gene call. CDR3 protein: CASSMGRDEKLFF. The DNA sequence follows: TGTGCCAGTAGTATGGGGAGGGATGAAAAACTGTTTTTT.